This TCR beta chain was identified in a study of OX40 agonist ivuxolimab in advanced cancers. Produced via immunoSEQ multiplex PCR; TCRdb's table is partial and in-frame only. The sample lists under 8,000 clones, about four fifths occurring once. CDR1 is MNHEY and CDR2 is SMNVEV in the germline V gene (reference sequence). The V end lost 3 bases, the J end lost 5 bases, and 9 bases lay between the germline ends. CDR3 length: 13 amino acids. This chain uses TRBV27 with TRBJ2-3, with D possibly TRBD1 on 5 matching bases. Material: CD4+ or CD8+ T cells sorted from blood, obtained in a trial of the OX40 agonist ivuxolimab. The receptor comes from an adult with an advanced solid tumor such as melanoma, head and neck, liver or kidney cancer. For the CDR3, the DNA is TGTGCCAGCAGTTTTTTTAGGGGAGATACGCAGTATTTT. As protein: CASSFFRGDTQYF.